The clone carrying this TCR beta chain has a handful of counts. Produced via immunoSEQ multiplex PCR; TCRdb's table is partial and in-frame only. This sample has over 50,000 clones, with about four fifths found just once. These data belong to a study of OX40 agonist ivuxolimab in advanced cancers. The receptor comes from an adult with an advanced solid tumor such as melanoma, head and neck, liver or kidney cancer. The material sequenced was CD4+ or CD8+ T cells sorted from blood, taken in a trial of the OX40 agonist ivuxolimab.

For the CDR3, the DNA is TGTGCCAGCAGCGCGGGACAGGGAAGCTCACCCCTCCACTTT. It codes for CASSAGQGSSPLHF. The V and J genes are TRBV7-2 and TRBJ1-6; 9 nucleotides match TRBD1. The germline gives CDR1 SGHTA, CDR2 FQGNSA. The CDR3 has 14 amino acids. J was trimmed by 10 bases and V by 5 bases; bases with no gene match: 6.